These T cell receptor beta chains were read from a single sample in a study of radiotherapy plus CTLA-4 blockade in lung cancer. This table comes from immunoSEQ multiplex PCR, and its TCRdb copy is limited to in-frame clones, with some not included. The sample carries roughly 120,000 clones, around 84% recorded once. Specimen: peripheral blood, collected from a patient treated with radiotherapy plus ipilimumab. Every receptor here comes from a human donor with non-small cell lung cancer that progressed on radiotherapy plus ipilimumab. Some clones in this sample may be carry-over from other donors' samples. CDR3s leave out the opening cysteine and the closing phenylalanine or tryptophan.

v_call cdr3_aa
TRBV2 ASSVRTNEKLF
TRBV15 ATSSLEITYEQY
TRBV15 ATSRRTSGYT
TRBV6-1 ASSDPGGRAEAF
TRBV5-5 ASSNIYGYT
TRBV18 ASSPGGEPSPSTEAF
TRBV9 ASSTRGIAGADTQY
TRBV5-6 AGSRTGVDTQY
TRBV2 ASSLGRRDRQETQY
TRBV19 ASSIPSLGARTEAF
TRBV11-3 ASSLFGHGSDNEQF
TRBV4-3 ASSQAPSVQDTQY
TRBV10-3 AISEFTANQPQH
TRBV11-2 ASQMLRQDWGYTIY
TRBV7-2 ASSLGTVNTGELF
TRBV18 ASSSDSLASYEQY
TRBV7-2 ASSSGTSRTDTQY
TRBV7-3 ASSLVGGNTGELF
TRBV19 ASSAGTGATPYEQY
TRBV5-1 ASTPNGQGYQETQY
TRBV4-3 ASSQEKGWGQETQY
TRBV7-3 ASTPGHDYGHT
TRBV7-2 ASSSKGGAGNTIY
TRBV2 ASSEGGGPGANVLT
TRBV18 ASSPPWGTNTEAF
TRBV12-5 ASGLGQGAGADTQY